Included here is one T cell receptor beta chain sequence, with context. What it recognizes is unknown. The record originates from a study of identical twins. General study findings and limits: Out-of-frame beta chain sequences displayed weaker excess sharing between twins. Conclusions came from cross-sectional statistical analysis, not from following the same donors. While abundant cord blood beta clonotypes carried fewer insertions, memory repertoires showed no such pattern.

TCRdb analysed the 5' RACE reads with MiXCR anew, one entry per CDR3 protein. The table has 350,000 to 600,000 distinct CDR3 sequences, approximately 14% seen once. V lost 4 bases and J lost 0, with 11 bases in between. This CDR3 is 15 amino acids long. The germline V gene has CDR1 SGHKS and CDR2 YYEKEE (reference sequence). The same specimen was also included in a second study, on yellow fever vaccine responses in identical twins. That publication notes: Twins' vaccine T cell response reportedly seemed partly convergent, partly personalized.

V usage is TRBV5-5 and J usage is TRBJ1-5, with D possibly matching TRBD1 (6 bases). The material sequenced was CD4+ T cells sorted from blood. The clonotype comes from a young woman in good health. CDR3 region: CASSRTVNSNQPQHF. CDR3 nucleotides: TGTGCCAGCAGCCGGACAGTTAATAGCAATCAGCCCCAGCATTTT.